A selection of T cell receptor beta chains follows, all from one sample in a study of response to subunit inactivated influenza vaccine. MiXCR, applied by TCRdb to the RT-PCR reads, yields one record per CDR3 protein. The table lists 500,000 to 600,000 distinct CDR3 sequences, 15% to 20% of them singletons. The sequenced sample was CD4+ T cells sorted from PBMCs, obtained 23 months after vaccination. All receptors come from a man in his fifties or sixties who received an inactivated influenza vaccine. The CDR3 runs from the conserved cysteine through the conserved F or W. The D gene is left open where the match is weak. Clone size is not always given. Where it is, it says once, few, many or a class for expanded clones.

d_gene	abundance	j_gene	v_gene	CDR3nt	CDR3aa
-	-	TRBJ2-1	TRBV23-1	TGCGCCAGCAGGGGTAAAAGGAGCTCCTACAATGAGCAGTTCTTC	CASRGKRSSYNEQFF
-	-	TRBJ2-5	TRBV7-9	TGTGCCAGCAGCTTATCTCTAGGGATGGAGACCCAGTACTTC	CASSLSLGMETQYF
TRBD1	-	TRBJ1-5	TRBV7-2	TGTGCCAGCAGCTTTGACAGGGTAGGCAATCAGCCCCAGCATTTT	CASSFDRVGNQPQHF
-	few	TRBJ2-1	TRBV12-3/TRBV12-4	TGTGCCAGCAGTTGGGACTCCGGGAGAAATGAGCAGTTCTTC	CASSWDSGRNEQFF
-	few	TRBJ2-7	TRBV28	TGTGCCAGCACGGGCGGGGACGCCAGCTCCTACGAGCAGTACTTC	CASTGGDASSYEQYF
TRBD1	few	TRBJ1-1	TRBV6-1	TGTGCCAGCAGTCGCCGGACAGGGGGCGCGACTGAAGCTTTCTTT	CASSRRTGGATEAFF
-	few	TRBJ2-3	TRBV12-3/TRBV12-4	TGTGCCAGCAGCCCCATGGCCGCGGGCGCCACAGATACGCAGTATTTT	CASSPMAAGATDTQYF
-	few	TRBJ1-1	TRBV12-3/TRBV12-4	TGTGCCAGCAGTTTAGGCTGGGGTTCTGCTGAAGCTTTCTTT	CASSLGWGSAEAFF
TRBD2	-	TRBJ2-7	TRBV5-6	TGTGCCAGCGGCCCCGGGACTAGCGGGAGATACGAGCAGTACTTC	CASGPGTSGRYEQYF
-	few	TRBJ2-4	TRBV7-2	TGTGCCAGTAAGACAGGTTCAGCCAAAAACATTCAGTACTTC	CASKTGSAKNIQYF
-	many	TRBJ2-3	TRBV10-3	TGTGCCATCGCGGAAAGCACAGATACGCAGTATTTT	CAIAESTDTQYF
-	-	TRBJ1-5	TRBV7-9	TGTGCCCCCACTAGCGGGTGGCCCCAGCATTTT	CAPTSGWPQHF
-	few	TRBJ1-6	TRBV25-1	TGTGCCAGCAGTGATCGCCGGGATTCACCCCTCCACTTT	CASSDRRDSPLHF
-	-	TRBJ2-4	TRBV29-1	TGCAGCGCGAGAGGACAGGCCAAAAACATTCAGTACTTC	CSARGQAKNIQYF
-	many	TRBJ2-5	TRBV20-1	TGCAGTGCTACCAGGGAACGGGAGACCCAGTACTTC	CSATRERETQYF
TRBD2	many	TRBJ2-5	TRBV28	TGTGCCAGCAATATGGGACTAGCGGACCAAGAGACCCAGTACTTC	CASNMGLADQETQYF
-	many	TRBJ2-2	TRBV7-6	TGTGCCAGCAGCTTAGAGGGAAACACCGGGGAGCTGTTTTTT	CASSLEGNTGELFF
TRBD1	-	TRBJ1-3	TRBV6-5	TGTGCCAGCAGTTACTCTGGACAGGGGAACACCATATATTTT	CASSYSGQGNTIYF
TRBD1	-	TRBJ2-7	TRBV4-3	TGCGCCAGCAGCTCGGGCCTGGGACAGGCAACCTACGAGCAGTACTTC	CASSSGLGQATYEQYF
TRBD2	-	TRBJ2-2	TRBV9	TGTGCCAGCAGCGTCGCGGGGGGTGTGACCGGGGAGCTGTTTTTT	CASSVAGGVTGELFF
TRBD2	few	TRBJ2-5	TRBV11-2	TGTGCCAGCAGTTCACGAGCACGGAGCGGGGGGGCTGAGACCCAGTACTTC	CASSSRARSGGAETQYF
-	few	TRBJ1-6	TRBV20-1	TGCAGTGCTAGCCCTTCCGGGTTCCTTAATTCACCCCTCCACTTT	CSASPSGFLNSPLHF
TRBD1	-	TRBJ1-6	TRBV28	TGTGCCAGCAGTTTGGGACAGGGAGCCTTCTATAATTCACCCCTCCACTTT	CASSLGQGAFYNSPLHF
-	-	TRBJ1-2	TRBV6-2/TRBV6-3	TGTGCCAGCATCCCGGGGGACCACGGGTTTTATGGCTACACCTTC	CASIPGDHGFYGYTF
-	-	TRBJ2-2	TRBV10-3	TGTGCCATCAGTAGGGGGTCGTTGAACACCGGTGAGCTGTTTTTT	CAISRGSLNTGELFF
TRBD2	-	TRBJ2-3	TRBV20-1	TGCAGTGCTAGTAGCACTAGCGGGGGCATGCATACGCAGTATTTT	CSASSTSGGMHTQYF
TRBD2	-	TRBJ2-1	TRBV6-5	TGTGCCAGCAGTTACTTTAGCGGGAGCTCGAACAATGAGCAGTTCTTC	CASSYFSGSSNNEQFF
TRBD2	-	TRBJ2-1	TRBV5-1	TGCGCCAGCAGCTTGGCTCCCAGCGGGACCGAATTTTCCGGTGAGCAGTTCTTC	CASSLAPSGTEFSGEQFF
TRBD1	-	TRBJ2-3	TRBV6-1	TGTGCCAGCAGAGGGACAGGGATTTCCGCAGATACGCAGTATTTT	CASRGTGISADTQYF
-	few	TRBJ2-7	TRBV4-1	TGCGCCAGCAGCCAAGATCCGGGATACTCCTACGAGCAGTACTTC	CASSQDPGYSYEQYF
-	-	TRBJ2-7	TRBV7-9	TGTGCCAGCAGCTTAGACCAGGGGAACGAGCAGTACTTC	CASSLDQGNEQYF
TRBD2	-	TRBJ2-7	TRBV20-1	TGCAGTGCTAGAGTTAGCGGGAGTGACTCCTACGAGCAGTACTTC	CSARVSGSDSYEQYF
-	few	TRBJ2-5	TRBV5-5	TGTGCCAGCAGCCGGGCGGGGGCTGAGGAGACCCAGTACTTC	CASSRAGAEETQYF
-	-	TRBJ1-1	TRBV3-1	TGTGCCAGCAGCCAAGGTGACAATAAAGCTTTCTTT	CASSQGDNKAFF
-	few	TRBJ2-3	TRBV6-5	TGTGCCAGCAGTTACTCCTGGGGAAGCACAGATACGCAGTATTTT	CASSYSWGSTDTQYF
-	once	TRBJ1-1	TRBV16	TGTGCCAGCAGCCAATCCCCGGGACGGGGACTAGAAGCTTTCTTT	CASSQSPGRGLEAFF
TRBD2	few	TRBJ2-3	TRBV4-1	TGCGCCAGCAGTCCGTTTGGAGCGGGGGGGATTACAGATACGCAGTATTTT	CASSPFGAGGITDTQYF
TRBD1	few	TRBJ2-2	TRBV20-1	TGCAGTGCTAGAGATCAGGGGGCGCGGACCGGGGAGCTGTTTTTT	CSARDQGARTGELFF
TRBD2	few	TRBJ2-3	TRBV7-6	TGTGCCAGCAGCTTAGGAGGCGGGAGGGCGACAGATACGCAGTATTTT	CASSLGGGRATDTQYF
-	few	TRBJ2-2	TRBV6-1	TGTGCCAGCAGCTCCGGACGGATGAACACCGGGGAGCTGTTTTTT	CASSSGRMNTGELFF
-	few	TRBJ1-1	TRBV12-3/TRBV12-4	TGTGCCAGCAGCCGCGGACAATTCAACACTGAAGCTTTCTTT	CASSRGQFNTEAFF
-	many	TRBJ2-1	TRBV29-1	TGCAGCGTTGACAGGGGAACCTGGAATGAGCAGTTCTTC	CSVDRGTWNEQFF
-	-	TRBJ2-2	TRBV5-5	TGTGCCAGCAGCCCCCGGGGGGCCGCGAACACCGGGGAGCTGTTTTTT	CASSPRGAANTGELFF
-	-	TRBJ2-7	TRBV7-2	TGTGCCCATGGCTTCTCCTACGAGCAGTACTTC	CAHGFSYEQYF
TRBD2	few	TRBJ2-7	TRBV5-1	TGCGCCAGCAGCCCCTCGGCTAGCGGGGTTACCTACGAGCAGTACTTC	CASSPSASGVTYEQYF
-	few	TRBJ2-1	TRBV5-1	TGCGCCAGCAGCCTATACAGGGCCGGTGAGCAGTTCTTC	CASSLYRAGEQFF
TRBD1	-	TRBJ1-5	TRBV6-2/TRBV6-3	TGTGCCAGCAGTAAAGAGACAGGGGGCGCGGGCAATCAGCCCCAGCATTTT	CASSKETGGAGNQPQHF
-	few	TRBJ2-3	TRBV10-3	TGTGCCATCAGTGTGGGCAGATATTCCACAGATACGCAGTATTTT	CAISVGRYSTDTQYF